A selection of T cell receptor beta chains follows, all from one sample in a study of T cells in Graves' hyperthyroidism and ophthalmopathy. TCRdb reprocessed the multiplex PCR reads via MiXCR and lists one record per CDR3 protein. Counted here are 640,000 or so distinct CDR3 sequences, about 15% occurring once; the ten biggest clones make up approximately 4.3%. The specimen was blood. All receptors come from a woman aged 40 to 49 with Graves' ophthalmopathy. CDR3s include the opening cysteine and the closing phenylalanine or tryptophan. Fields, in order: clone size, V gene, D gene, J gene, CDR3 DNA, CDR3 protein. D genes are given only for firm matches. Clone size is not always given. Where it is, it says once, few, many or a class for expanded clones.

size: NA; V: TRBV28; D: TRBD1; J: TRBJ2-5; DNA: TGTGCCAGCAGTTGGACAGGGAAAAACCAAGAGACCCAGTACTTC; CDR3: CASSWTGKNQETQYF
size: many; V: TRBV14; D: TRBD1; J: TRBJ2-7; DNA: TGTGCCAGCAGTTGGACAGGGGGCTTGTACGAGCAGTACTTC; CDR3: CASSWTGGLYEQYF
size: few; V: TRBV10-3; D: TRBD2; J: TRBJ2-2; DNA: TGTGCCATCAGTGTAGCGGGAGAAGAAAACACCGGGGAGCTGTTTTTT; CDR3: CAISVAGEENTGELFF
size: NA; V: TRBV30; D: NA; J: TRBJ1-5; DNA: TGTGCCTGGAGAGGGCAGCGAAATCAGCCCCAGCATTTT; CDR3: CAWRGQRNQPQHF
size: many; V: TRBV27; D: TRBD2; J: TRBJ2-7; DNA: TGTGCCAGCAGCCTCGGGACTAGCGGAGTCGACGAGCAGTACTTC; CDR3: CASSLGTSGVDEQYF
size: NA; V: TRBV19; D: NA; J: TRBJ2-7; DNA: TGTGCCAGTAGTGCACAGGTAAGCTCCTACGAGCAGTACTTC; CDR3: CASSAQVSSYEQYF
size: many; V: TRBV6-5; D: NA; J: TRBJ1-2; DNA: TGTGCCAGCCGGGATGGGGGACTTAATGGCTACACCTTC; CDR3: CASRDGGLNGYTF
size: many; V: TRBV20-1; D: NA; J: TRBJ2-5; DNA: TGCAGTGCGACCCGGACAGTAGGGGAGACCCAGTACTTC; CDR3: CSATRTVGETQYF
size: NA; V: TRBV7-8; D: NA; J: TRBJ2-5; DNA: TGTGCCAGCAGCTTAGGATCGCTTATCCCACAAGAGACCCAGTACTTC; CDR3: CASSLGSLIPQETQYF
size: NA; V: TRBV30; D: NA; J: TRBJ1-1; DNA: TGTGCCTGGAACGGGGTGAGTGAAGCTTTCTTT; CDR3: CAWNGVSEAFF
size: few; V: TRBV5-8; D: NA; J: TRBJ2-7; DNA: TGTGCCAGCAGCTTGCCCCCATTCGAGCAGTACTTC; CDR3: CASSLPPFEQYF
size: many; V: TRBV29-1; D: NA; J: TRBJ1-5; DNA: TGCAGCGTTGATGCAGGGAATCAGCCCCAGCATTTT; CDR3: CSVDAGNQPQHF
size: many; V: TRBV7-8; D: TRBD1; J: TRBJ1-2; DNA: TGTGCCAGCAGCCCCCACAGGGGTAACTATGGCTACACCTTC; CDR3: CASSPHRGNYGYTF
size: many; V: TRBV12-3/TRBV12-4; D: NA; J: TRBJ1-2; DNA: TGTGCCAGCAGTTTAGGGAGGGGACCCTATGGCTACACCTTC; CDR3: CASSLGRGPYGYTF
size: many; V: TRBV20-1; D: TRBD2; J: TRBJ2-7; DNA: TGCAGTGCTACCCCGGGACTAGCGGGAGAGAGCGAGCAGTACTTC; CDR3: CSATPGLAGESEQYF
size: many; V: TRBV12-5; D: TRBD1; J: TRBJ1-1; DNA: TGTGCTAGTGGTTTGGTCCCTAAACTGAGGGGACAGGGGAACGGCTACGCTGAAGCTTTCTTT; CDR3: CASGLVPKLRGQGNGYAEAFF
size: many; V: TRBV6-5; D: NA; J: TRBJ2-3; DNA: TGTGCCAGCAGTTACGGTGGGCCAGATACGCAGTATTTT; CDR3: CASSYGGPDTQYF
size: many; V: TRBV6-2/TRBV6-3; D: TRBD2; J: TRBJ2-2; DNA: TGTGCCAGCAGTCTCGGACTAGCAGTCGGGGAGCTGTTTTTT; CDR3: CASSLGLAVGELFF
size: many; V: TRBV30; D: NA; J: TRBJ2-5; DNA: TGTGCCTGGAGTGGGGGAGGGGGGATCCAAGAGACCCAGTACTTC; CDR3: CAWSGGGGIQETQYF
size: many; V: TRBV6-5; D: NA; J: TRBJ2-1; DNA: TGTGCCAGCAGTTGGGACTACAATGAGCAGTTCTTC; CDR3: CASSWDYNEQFF
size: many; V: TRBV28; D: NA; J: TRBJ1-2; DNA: TGTGCCAGCAGTTTAAGGGAGATAGCTAACTATGGCTACACCTTC; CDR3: CASSLREIANYGYTF
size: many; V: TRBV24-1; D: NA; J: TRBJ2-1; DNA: TGTGCCACCAGTGATCGACAGATGCCCTACAATGAGCAGTTCTTC; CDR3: CATSDRQMPYNEQFF
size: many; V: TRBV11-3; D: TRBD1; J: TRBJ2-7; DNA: TGTGCCAGCAGCTTCCGGACAGGACGAGAGTACTTC; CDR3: CASSFRTGREYF
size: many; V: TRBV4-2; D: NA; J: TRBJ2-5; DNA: TGTGCCAGCAGCCAAGAAGGCGGGCCCCAAGAGACCCAGTACTTC; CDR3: CASSQEGGPQETQYF
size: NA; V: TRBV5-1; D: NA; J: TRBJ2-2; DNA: TGCGCCAGCAGCTTGGCCCCGGGACTCCCGGCCGGGGAGCTGTTTTTT; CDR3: CASSLAPGLPAGELFF
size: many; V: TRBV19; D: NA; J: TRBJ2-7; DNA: TGTGCCAGTAGTTTATCCGGGACCCAAAGTACCTACGAGCAGTACTTC; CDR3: CASSLSGTQSTYEQYF
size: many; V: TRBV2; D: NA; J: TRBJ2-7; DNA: TGTGCCAGCAGTGAAGGAGAGCCCCGGGATTCCTACGAGCAGTACTTC; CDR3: CASSEGEPRDSYEQYF
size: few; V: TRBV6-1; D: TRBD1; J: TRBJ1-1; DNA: TGTGCCAGCAGGAGAACAGGGGAGCACACTGAAGCTTTCTTT; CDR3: CASRRTGEHTEAFF
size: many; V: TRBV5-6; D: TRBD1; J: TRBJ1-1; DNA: TGTGCCAGCAGCACTCTGACAGGGGGCATTGCTGAAGCTTTCTTT; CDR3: CASSTLTGGIAEAFF
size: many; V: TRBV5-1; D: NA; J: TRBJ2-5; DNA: TGCGCCAGCAGCTCCGCAGACAGGCCCTACCAAGAGACCCAGTACTTC; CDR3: CASSSADRPYQETQYF
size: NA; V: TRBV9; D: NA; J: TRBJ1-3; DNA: TGTGCCAGCAGCGTATCGTCCTCTGGAAACACCATATATTTT; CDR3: CASSVSSSGNTIYF
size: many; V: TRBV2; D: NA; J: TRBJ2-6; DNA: TGTGCCAGCAGTCCCCAAAAGGGGGTGGTGTCTGGGGCCAACGTCCTGACTTTC; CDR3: CASSPQKGVVSGANVLTF
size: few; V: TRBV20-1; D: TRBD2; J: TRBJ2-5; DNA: TGCAGTGCTACCGGGAGGGCAGAGACCCAGTACTTC; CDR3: CSATGRAETQYF
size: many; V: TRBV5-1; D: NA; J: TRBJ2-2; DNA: TGCGCCAGCAGCTTGGAGGGGGCCGGGGAGCTGTTTTTT; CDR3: CASSLEGAGELFF
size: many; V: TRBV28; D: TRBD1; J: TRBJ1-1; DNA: TGTGCCAGCAGTTTATATGGACAGGTGAACACTGAAGCTTTCTTT; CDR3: CASSLYGQVNTEAFF
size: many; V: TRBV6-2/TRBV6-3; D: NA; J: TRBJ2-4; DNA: TGTGCCAGCAGTTATGGAGACAGCGAAAAAAACATTCAGTACTTC; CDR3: CASSYGDSEKNIQYF
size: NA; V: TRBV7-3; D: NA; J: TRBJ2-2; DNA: TGTGCCAGCAGCTTACAGGGCCAGGCGAACACCGGGGAGCTGTTTTTT; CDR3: CASSLQGQANTGELFF
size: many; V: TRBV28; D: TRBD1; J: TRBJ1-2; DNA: TGTGCCAGCAACCAGGGGGCATACTATGGCTACACCTTC; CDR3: CASNQGAYYGYTF
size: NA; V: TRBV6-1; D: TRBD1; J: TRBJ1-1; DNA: TGTGCCAGTAGGAAAGCCGGGACAGGGGGCGTGAACACTGAAGCTTTCTTT; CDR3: CASRKAGTGGVNTEAFF
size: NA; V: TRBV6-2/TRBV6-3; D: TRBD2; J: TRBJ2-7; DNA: TGTGCCAGCAGTTACTCGTCGTCCAGCGGGAGTGCCAACGAGCAGTACTTC; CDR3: CASSYSSSSGSANEQYF
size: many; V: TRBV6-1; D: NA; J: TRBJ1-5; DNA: TGTGCCAGCAGTGGGGCCGGGTCCGGGGTTGAGCCCCAGCATTTT; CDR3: CASSGAGSGVEPQHF
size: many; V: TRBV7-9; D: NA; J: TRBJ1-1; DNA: TGTGCCAGCAGCGCCGGGACGGACACTGAAGCTTTCTTT; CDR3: CASSAGTDTEAFF